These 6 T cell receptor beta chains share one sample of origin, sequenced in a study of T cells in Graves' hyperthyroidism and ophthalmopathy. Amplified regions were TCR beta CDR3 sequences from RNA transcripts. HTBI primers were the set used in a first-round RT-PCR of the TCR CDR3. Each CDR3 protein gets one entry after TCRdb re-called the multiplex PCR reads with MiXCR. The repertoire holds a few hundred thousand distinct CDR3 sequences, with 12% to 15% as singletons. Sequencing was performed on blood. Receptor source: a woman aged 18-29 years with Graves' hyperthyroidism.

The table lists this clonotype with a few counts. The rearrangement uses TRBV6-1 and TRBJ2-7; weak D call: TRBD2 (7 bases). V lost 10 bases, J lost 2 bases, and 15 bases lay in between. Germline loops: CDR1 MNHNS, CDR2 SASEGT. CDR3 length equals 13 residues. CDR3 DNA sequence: TGTGCCATAGGGGGGGGTCATCCCTACGAGCAGTACTTC. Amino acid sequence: CAIGGGHPYEQYF.

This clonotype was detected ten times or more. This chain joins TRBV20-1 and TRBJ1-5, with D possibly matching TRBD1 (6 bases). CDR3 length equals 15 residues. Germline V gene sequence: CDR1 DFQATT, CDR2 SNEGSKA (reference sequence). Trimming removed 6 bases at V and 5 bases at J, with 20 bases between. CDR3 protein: CSAVDAVRGDQPQHF. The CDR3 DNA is TGCAGTGCCGTTGACGCGGTTAGGGGGGATCAGCCCCAGCATTTT.

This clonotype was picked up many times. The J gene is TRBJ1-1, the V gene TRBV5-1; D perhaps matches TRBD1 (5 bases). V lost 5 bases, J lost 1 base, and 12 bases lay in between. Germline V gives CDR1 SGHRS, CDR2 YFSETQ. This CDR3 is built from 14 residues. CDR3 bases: TGCGCCAGCAGGCGGAGAGGGGAGAACACTGAAGCTTTCTTT. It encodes CASRRRGENTEAFF.

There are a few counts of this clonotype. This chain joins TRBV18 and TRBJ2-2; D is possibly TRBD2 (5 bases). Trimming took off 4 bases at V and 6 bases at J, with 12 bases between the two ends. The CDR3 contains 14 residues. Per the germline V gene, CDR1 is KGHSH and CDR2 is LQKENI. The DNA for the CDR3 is TGTGCCAGCTCACAGGAGGCAGGACCCGGGGAGCTGTTTTTT. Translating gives CASSQEAGPGELFF.

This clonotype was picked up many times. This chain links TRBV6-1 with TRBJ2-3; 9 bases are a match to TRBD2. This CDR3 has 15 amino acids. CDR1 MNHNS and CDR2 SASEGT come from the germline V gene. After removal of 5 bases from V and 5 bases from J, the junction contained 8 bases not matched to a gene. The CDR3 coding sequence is TGTGCCAGCAGTTACCTTGCGGGAGGGGAAGATACGCAGTATTTT. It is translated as CASSYLAGGEDTQYF.

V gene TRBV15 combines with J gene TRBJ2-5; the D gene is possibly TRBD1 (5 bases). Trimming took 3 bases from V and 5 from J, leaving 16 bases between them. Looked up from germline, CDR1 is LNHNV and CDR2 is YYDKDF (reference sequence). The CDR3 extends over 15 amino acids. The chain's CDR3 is CATSSRVRFQETQYF. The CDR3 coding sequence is TGTGCCACCAGCAGCAGGGTCCGTTTCCAGGAGACCCAGTACTTC. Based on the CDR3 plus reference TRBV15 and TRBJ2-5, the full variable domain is DAMVIQNPRYQVTQFGKPVTLSCSQTLNHNVMYWYQQKSSQAPKLLFHYYDKDFNNEADTPDNFQSRRPNTSFCFLDIRSPGLGDTAMYLCATSSRVRFQETQYFGPGTRLLVL.